This TCR beta chain was recorded in a study of T-cell reconstitution after alpha-beta-depleted transplantation in children. Findings and caveats of the study: Reportedly, only several hundred clones from non-depleted graft cells drove alpha-beta T-cell counts at about two months. TCRbeta diversity was high at day 60 in some patients (a result of surviving recipient T cells and thymic progenitors). Newly produced T cells mostly provided counts and TCRbeta diversity after one year, as hyperexpanded clones declined.

Unique molecular identifiers tagged the TCRbeta library. MiXCR, run by TCRdb on the PCR reads, gives a single entry per CDR3 protein. Here the sample spans 350,000 to 500,000 distinct CDR3 sequences, about 40% being singletons. Trimming stripped 6 bases from V and 4 bases from J, with 21 bases between. This CDR3 contains 16 residues. The germline V gene encodes CDR1 ENHRY and CDR2 SYGVKD. In the case of this clonotype: The antigen remains undetermined.

The input for sequencing was PBMCs, taken before TCRalphabeta/CD19-depleted stem cell transplant. This clonotype originated in a girl aged 2 to 9 with aplastic anemia, due to receive a stem cell transplant. V gene TRBV10-3 combines with J gene TRBJ1-2, with D possibly matching TRBD1 (6 bases). The CDR3 DNA reads TGTGCCATCAGAGGGGGGGCAGGGACCCAGATCTATGGCTACACCTTC. Translation: CAIRGGAGTQIYGYTF.